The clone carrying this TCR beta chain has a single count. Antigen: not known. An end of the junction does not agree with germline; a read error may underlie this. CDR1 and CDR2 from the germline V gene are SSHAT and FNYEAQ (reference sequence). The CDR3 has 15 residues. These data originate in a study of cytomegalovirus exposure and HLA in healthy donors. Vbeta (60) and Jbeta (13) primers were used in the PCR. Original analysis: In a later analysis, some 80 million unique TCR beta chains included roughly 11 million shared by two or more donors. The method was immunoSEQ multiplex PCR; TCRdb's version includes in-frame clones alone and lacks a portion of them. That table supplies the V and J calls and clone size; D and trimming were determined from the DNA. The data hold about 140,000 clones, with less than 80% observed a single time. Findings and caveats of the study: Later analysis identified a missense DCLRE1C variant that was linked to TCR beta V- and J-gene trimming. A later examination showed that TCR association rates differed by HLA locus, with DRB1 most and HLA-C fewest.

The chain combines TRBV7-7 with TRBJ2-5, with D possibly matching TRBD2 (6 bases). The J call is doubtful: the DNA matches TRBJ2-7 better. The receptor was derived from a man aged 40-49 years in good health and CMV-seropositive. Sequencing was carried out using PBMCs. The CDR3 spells CASSLAHGRGNEQYF. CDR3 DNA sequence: TGTGCTAGCAGCTTAGCACACGGGAGAGGAAACGAGCAGTACTTC.